A selection of T cell receptor beta chains follows, all from one sample in a study of blood T cell repertoires in COVID-19. This table comes from immunoSEQ multiplex PCR, and its TCRdb copy is limited to in-frame clones, with some not included. The sample lists around 430,000 clones, around 88% occurring once. Sequencing was performed on peripheral blood. The origin of the receptors is a woman in her forties or fifties with COVID-19, enrolled during active disease. Each CDR3 is given with its conserved first and last residue. The D gene is left open where the match is weak. The size of a clone is reported for some rows only, either as once, few or many, or as a class for expanded clones.

D gene,J gene,clone size,V gene,CDR3 DNA,CDR3 protein
NA,TRBJ1-1,NA,TRBV29-1,TGCAGCGTTGGCTCCAGGGTGGGACTCCCGACTGAAGCTTTCTTT,CSVGSRVGLPTEAFF
TRBD1,TRBJ2-7,NA,TRBV2,TGTGCCAGCAGTGAGGACCGCGGGCACAGGGGGCGCGAGCAGTACTTC,CASSEDRGHRGREQYF
NA,TRBJ1-1,NA,TRBV30,TGTGCCTGGAGACAGGCCGCCAACACTGAAGCTTTCTTT,CAWRQAANTEAFF
NA,TRBJ1-1,NA,TRBV29-1,TGCAGCGTTAGGGACTGGACTGAAGCTTTCTTT,CSVRDWTEAFF
TRBD1,TRBJ1-2,NA,TRBV5-1,TGCGCCAGCAGCCTGGGGGACAGGTCAGGTGGCTACACCTTC,CASSLGDRSGGYTF
TRBD1,TRBJ2-3,NA,TRBV9,TGTGCCAGCAGCGGCCAGGGGGCCCCCACAGATACGCAGTATTTT,CASSGQGAPTDTQYF
NA,TRBJ1-1,NA,TRBV7-2,TGTGCCAGCAGCTTAGGACAGGCTAACACTGAAGCTTTCTTT,CASSLGQANTEAFF
NA,TRBJ1-2,NA,TRBV10-3,TGTGCCATCAGTCAACAAACAAGTATCAATGGCTACACCTTC,CAISQQTSINGYTF
TRBD1,TRBJ2-7,NA,TRBV19,TGTGCCAGTAGTATAGATGACCGACAGGGCCGCCCCTACGAGCAGTACTTC,CASSIDDRQGRPYEQYF
TRBD2,TRBJ2-1,NA,TRBV6-5,TGTGCCAGCATCTTTCTAGCGGGGGCATACAATGAGCAGTTCTTC,CASIFLAGAYNEQFF
TRBD1,TRBJ1-1,NA,TRBV5-1,TGCGCCAGCAGCTCACGACAGGGGGCGCGGAACACTGAAGCTTTCTTT,CASSSRQGARNTEAFF
NA,TRBJ2-2,few,TRBV10-1,TGCGCCAGCACCCAGACTTTAACCGGGGAGCTGTTTTTT,CASTQTLTGELFF
TRBD1,TRBJ1-2,NA,TRBV5-1,TGCGCCAGCAGCACCGGGACAGACTCTAACTATGGCTACACCTTC,CASSTGTDSNYGYTF
TRBD1,TRBJ2-1,NA,TRBV29-1,TGCAGCGTTTCCGGACAGGGCTACAATGAGCAGTTCTTC,CSVSGQGYNEQFF
NA,TRBJ1-1,NA,TRBV3-1/TRBV3-2,TGTGCCAGCAGCCAAAGAGGGGGGGTCGGTGCTACTGAAGCTTTCTTT,CASSQRGGVGATEAFF
TRBD2,TRBJ2-7,NA,TRBV4-1,TGCGCCAGCAGCCCAATAGCGGGAGGCTACGAGCAGTACTTC,CASSPIAGGYEQYF
NA,TRBJ2-7,NA,TRBV5-6,TGTGCCAGCAGCTTACTTGGGGCTGGGCAAAGCTCCTACGAGCAGTACTTC,CASSLLGAGQSSYEQYF
NA,TRBJ2-7,NA,TRBV6-5,TGTGCCAGCAGTTACTCGAGAGGGTCCACCTACGAGCAGTACTTC,CASSYSRGSTYEQYF
NA,TRBJ1-1,NA,TRBV12-5,TGTGCTAGTCCCCCGGCAGGGGACGACACTGAAGCTTTCTTT,CASPPAGDDTEAFF
TRBD1,TRBJ2-5,NA,TRBV5-1,TGCGCCAGCAGCCTGGGACAGGGGGACGAGACCCAGTACTTC,CASSLGQGDETQYF
NA,TRBJ1-6,NA,TRBV5-1,TGCGCCAGCAGCCCTAATGACCGGGACTATAATTCACCCCTCCACTTT,CASSPNDRDYNSPLHF
TRBD1,TRBJ1-1,NA,TRBV6-5,TGTGCCAGCTTACAGGGGCCGTCCACTGAAGCTTTCTTT,CASLQGPSTEAFF
NA,TRBJ1-2,NA,TRBV25-1,TGTGCCAGCAGTGACTCCTACCGATATGGCTACACCTTC,CASSDSYRYGYTF
NA,TRBJ1-3,NA,TRBV9,TGTGCCAGCAGCGTAAGAGCTTCCCTATCTACTGGAAACACCATATATTTT,CASSVRASLSTGNTIYF
NA,TRBJ1-5,NA,TRBV7-7,TGTGCCAGCAGCCACCCGGGGCCCCAGGGGATACATCAGCCCCAGCATTTT,CASSHPGPQGIHQPQHF
TRBD1,TRBJ1-4,few,TRBV28,TGTGCCAGCAGACAGGGGGCAACTAATGAAAAACTGTTTTTT,CASRQGATNEKLFF
NA,TRBJ1-2,once,TRBV5-6,TGTGCCAGCAGCCCCCCGCTGGCCAACTATGGCTACACCTTC,CASSPPLANYGYTF
NA,TRBJ1-1,NA,TRBV18,TGTGCCAGCTCACCACGGCAGGACACTGAAGCTTTCTTT,CASSPRQDTEAFF
NA,TRBJ1-1,NA,TRBV5-6,TGTGCCAGCAGCTCCAACATGAACACTGAAGCTTTCTTT,CASSSNMNTEAFF
TRBD1,TRBJ2-5,NA,TRBV27,TGTGCCAGCAGTCCTTGGGGGACAGAAGAGACCCAGTACTTC,CASSPWGTEETQYF
NA,TRBJ2-2,NA,TRBV5-1,TGCGCCAGCAGCTATCCAACTAACACCGGGGAGCTGTTTTTT,CASSYPTNTGELFF
TRBD1,TRBJ1-4,NA,TRBV4-1,TGCGCCAGCAGCCGCCAACAGGGGGCTCCTAATGAAAAACTGTTTTTT,CASSRQQGAPNEKLFF
TRBD2,TRBJ2-4,NA,TRBV10-2,TGCGCCAGCAGCACTAGCGGGGGGGCCTACGGCCTCTGGTACTTC,CASSTSGGAYGLWYF
NA,TRBJ1-2,NA,TRBV21-1,TGTGCCAGCAGGGGACAGGGGGGTAATGGCTACACCTTC,CASRGQGGNGYTF
NA,TRBJ2-2,NA,TRBV18,TGTGCCAGCTCACCAGAGGGGGCCGGGGAGCTGTTTTTT,CASSPEGAGELFF
NA,TRBJ1-2,NA,TRBV30,TGTGCCTGGACCCCCTCGTTGGGAGCTAACTATGGCTACACCTTC,CAWTPSLGANYGYTF
NA,TRBJ2-1,NA,TRBV19,TGTGCCAGTGAAGACAGCTCCTACAATGAGCAGTTCTTC,CASEDSSYNEQFF
TRBD2,TRBJ2-3,once,TRBV24-1,TGTGCCACCAGTGATTGGGGGGGTACAGACGGGGCAGATACGCAGTATTTT,CATSDWGGTDGADTQYF
NA,TRBJ1-1,NA,TRBV12-3/TRBV12-4,TGTGCCAGCAGTTTGAGCACTGAAGCTTTCTTT,CASSLSTEAFF
TRBD1,TRBJ1-4,NA,TRBV23-1,TGCGCCAGCAGCGACAGGGGGCGAGGTAATGAAAAACTGTTTTTT,CASSDRGRGNEKLFF
TRBD2,TRBJ2-3,NA,TRBV6-6,TGTGCCAGCAAATTAGCGGGGGGCACAGATACGCAGTATTTT,CASKLAGGTDTQYF
TRBD2,TRBJ2-5,NA,TRBV10-2,TGCGCCAGCAGTGAGTCCGCGGGGGGTGCCCAGTACTTC,CASSESAGGAQYF
TRBD1,TRBJ1-1,NA,TRBV19,TGTGCCAGCATCGCAGGGGGCTGGACTGAAGCTTTCTTT,CASIAGGWTEAFF
TRBD1,TRBJ2-7,NA,TRBV3-1/TRBV3-2,TGTGCCAGCAGCCAAGGATGGGGACAGGGAGGCGAGCAGTACTTC,CASSQGWGQGGEQYF
TRBD1,TRBJ1-1,NA,TRBV5-1,TGCGCCAGCAGCCCCCAGGGGGACGACACTGAAGCTTTCTTT,CASSPQGDDTEAFF
TRBD1,TRBJ1-1,NA,TRBV28,TGTGCCAGCAGTCCAGGACAGGGGGACACTGAAGCTTTCTTT,CASSPGQGDTEAFF
NA,TRBJ1-1,NA,TRBV12-3/TRBV12-4,TGTGCCAGCCTGTACAGGGCTGAAGCTTTCTTT,CASLYRAEAFF
TRBD1,TRBJ1-2,NA,TRBV5-6,TGTGCCAGCAGCTCAGGACAGGCCATCTATGGCTACACCTTC,CASSSGQAIYGYTF
TRBD1,TRBJ2-1,NA,TRBV6-5,TGTACTACCGGGACAGGAGGAAATGAGCAGTTCTTC,CTTGTGGNEQFF
NA,TRBJ1-2,NA,TRBV3-1/TRBV3-2,TGTGCCAGCAGCCGTGCCGTAGGGGCCCACTATGGCTACACCTTC,CASSRAVGAHYGYTF
TRBD1,TRBJ1-1,NA,TRBV7-2,TGTGCCAGCAGCAAACAGGGGACTGAAGCTTTCTTT,CASSKQGTEAFF
TRBD2,TRBJ2-7,NA,TRBV11-1,TGTGCCAGCAGCCACCAGCGGGGGGGCAGGTCCTACGAGCAGTACTTC,CASSHQRGGRSYEQYF
NA,TRBJ1-2,NA,TRBV12-5,TGTGCTAGTGGTTCCCCTACGTTTGTATATGGCTACACCTTC,CASGSPTFVYGYTF
NA,TRBJ1-1,NA,TRBV19,TGTGCCAGTAGTATAATAGGCGGCATGAACACTGAAGCTTTCTTT,CASSIIGGMNTEAFF
NA,TRBJ2-3,once,TRBV9,TGTGCCAGCAGCCCTCGGGGGGACAGGAGCACAGATACGCAGTATTTT,CASSPRGDRSTDTQYF
TRBD1,TRBJ1-1,NA,TRBV27,TGTGCCAGCAGTTTTAATCCAGGGGGCACTGAAGCTTTCTTT,CASSFNPGGTEAFF
TRBD1,TRBJ1-5,NA,TRBV15,TGTGCCACCAGCAGAGTAGGGACAGGGACCAATCAGCCCCAGCATTTT,CATSRVGTGTNQPQHF
TRBD1,TRBJ1-2,NA,TRBV4-1,TGCGCCAGCAGCCCTTTACCGGGACAGGACTATGGCTACACCTTC,CASSPLPGQDYGYTF